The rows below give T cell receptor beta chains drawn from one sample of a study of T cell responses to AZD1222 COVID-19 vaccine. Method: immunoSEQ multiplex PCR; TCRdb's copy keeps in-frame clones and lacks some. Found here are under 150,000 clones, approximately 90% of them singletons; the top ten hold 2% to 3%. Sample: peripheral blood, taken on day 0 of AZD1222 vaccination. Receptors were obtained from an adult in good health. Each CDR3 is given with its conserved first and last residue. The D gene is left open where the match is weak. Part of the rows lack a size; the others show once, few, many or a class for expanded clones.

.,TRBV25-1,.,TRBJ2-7,TGTGCCAGCAGGGGGGTCGGGATCGGGGAGCAGTACTTC,CASRGVGIGEQYF
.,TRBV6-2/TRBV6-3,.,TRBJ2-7,TGTGCCAGCAGTTATTTAACAGTCTCCTACGAGCAGTACTTC,CASSYLTVSYEQYF
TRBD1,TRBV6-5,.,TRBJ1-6,TGTGCCAGCAGTCGACAGGGGCTAAATTCACCCCTCCACTTT,CASSRQGLNSPLHF
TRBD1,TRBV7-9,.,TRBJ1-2,TGTGCCAGCAGCTTTGGGACAGGGGATGACTATGGCTACACCTTC,CASSFGTGDDYGYTF
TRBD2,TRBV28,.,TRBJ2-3,TGTGCCAGCAGTTTAGGACTAGCGGGAGGCCGCACAGATACGCAGTATTTT,CASSLGLAGGRTDTQYF
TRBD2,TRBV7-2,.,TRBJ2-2,TGTGCCAGCAGCTTATTAGTGGCGGGACTAGCGGGCCTCACCGGGGAGCTGTTTTTT,CASSLLVAGLAGLTGELFF
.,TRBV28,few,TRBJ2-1,TGTGCCAGCAGTTTGAATCTGGGAAATGAGCAGTTCTTC,CASSLNLGNEQFF
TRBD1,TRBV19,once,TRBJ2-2,TGTGCCAGTAGCACAGGGGGGAACACCGGGGAGCTGTTTTTT,CASSTGGNTGELFF
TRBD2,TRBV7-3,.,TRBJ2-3,TGTGCCAGCAGCCCGACCCCTTGGACTAGCGGGGCCACAGATACGCAGTATTTT,CASSPTPWTSGATDTQYF
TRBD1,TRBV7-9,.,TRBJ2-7,TGTGCCAGCAGCCGGGACAGGGTGAGCTCCTACGAGCAGTACTTC,CASSRDRVSSYEQYF
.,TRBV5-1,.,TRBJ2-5,TGCGCCAGCAGCTTGGCCCCACAGCAACCCCAAGAGACCCAGTACTTC,CASSLAPQQPQETQYF
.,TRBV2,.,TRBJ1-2,TGTGCCAGCGGAGGAGGGGGTAATAACTATGGCTACACCTTC,CASGGGGNNYGYTF
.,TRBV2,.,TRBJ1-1,TGTGCCAGCAGTGCCCGACAGGTGGCGAACACTGAAGCTTTCTTT,CASSARQVANTEAFF
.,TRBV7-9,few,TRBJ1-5,TGTGCCAGCAGCTTAGATGCCGGGGGCAATCAGCCCCAGCATTTT,CASSLDAGGNQPQHF
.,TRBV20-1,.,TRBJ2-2,TGCAGTGCTCGTGGGTCGCTAAGTAACACCGGGGAGCTGTTTTTT,CSARGSLSNTGELFF
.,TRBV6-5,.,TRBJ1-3,TGTGCCAGCAGTTTAAGCCAGACAGTCTCTGGAAACACCATATATTTT,CASSLSQTVSGNTIYF
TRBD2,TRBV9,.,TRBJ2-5,TGTGCCAGCAGCGTAGGGGTGGGACTAGCGGGAAGAGAGACCCAGTACTTC,CASSVGVGLAGRETQYF